The subject of this entry is one T cell receptor (beta chain). Antigen specificity is unknown. The sample is drawn from a study of cytomegalovirus exposure and HLA in healthy donors. General study findings and limits: TCR sequences were mostly rare, though some public TCRs occurred in many donors. In an earlier analysis, about 87% or about 30%: the productive usage of most TCR beta V segments. In a later analysis, CMV-associated beta chains were mostly HLA-associated, it appeared.

The CDR3 is 16 amino acids. V was trimmed by 3 bases and J by 0 bases, leaving 14 bases between them. CDR1 and CDR2 from the germline V gene are MDHEN and SYDVKM. Healthy individuals who donated bone marrow served as the donors. Use of 60 Vbeta and 13 Jbeta primers characterized the PCR. Repertoires were generated with immunoSEQ multiplex PCR, while TCRdb's copy carries only in-frame clones and drops some. The data hold 55,000 to 80,000 clones, with 75% observed a single time. This chain joins TRBV28 and TRBJ1-1; TRBD1 might be the D (6 bases). This TCR derives from a woman aged 25-40 years in good health and CMV-seropositive. Sequenced material: PBMCs. The chain's CDR3 is CASSFNPGQLNTEAFF. The CDR3 DNA sequence: TGTGCCAGCAGTTTTAATCCCGGACAGTTGAACACTGAAGCTTTCTTT.